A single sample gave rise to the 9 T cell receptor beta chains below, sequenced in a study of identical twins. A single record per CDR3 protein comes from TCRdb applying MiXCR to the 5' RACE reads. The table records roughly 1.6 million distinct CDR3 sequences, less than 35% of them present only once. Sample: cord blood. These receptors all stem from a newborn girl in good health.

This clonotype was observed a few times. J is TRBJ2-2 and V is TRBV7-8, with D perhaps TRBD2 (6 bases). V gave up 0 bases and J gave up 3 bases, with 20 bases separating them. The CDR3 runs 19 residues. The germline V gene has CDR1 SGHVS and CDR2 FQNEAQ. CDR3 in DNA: TGTGCCAGCAGCTTAGCGGTCCTAGCGTACCTTGAGGACACCGGGGAGCTGTTTTTT. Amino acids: CASSLAVLAYLEDTGELFF.

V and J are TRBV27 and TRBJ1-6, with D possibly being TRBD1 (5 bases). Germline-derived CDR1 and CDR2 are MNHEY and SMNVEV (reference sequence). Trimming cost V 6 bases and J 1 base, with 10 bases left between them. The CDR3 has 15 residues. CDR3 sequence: CASRWGGSYNSPLHF. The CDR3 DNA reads TGTGCCAGCAGATGGGGGGGTTCCTATAATTCACCCCTCCACTTT.

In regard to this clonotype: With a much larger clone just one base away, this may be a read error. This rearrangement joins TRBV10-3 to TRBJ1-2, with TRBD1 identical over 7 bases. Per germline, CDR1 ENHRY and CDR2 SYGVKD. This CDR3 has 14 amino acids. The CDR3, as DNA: TGTGTCATCAGTGATGGGGACAGTTTATATGGCTACACCTTC. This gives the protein CVISDGDSLYGYTF.

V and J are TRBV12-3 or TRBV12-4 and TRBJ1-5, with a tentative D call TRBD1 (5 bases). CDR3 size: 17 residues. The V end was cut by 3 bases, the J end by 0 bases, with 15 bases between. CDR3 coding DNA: TGTGCCAGCAGTTTGTCCAGGGACTTTAATAGCAATCAGCCCCAGCATTTT. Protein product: CASSLSRDFNSNQPQHF.

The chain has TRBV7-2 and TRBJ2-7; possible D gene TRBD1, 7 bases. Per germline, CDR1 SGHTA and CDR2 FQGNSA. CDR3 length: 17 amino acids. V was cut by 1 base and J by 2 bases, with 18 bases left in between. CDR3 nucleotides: TGTGCCAGCAGCTTAGGACGGAGGGGGCTCAGGGCCTACGAGCAGTACTTC. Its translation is CASSLGRRGLRAYEQYF.

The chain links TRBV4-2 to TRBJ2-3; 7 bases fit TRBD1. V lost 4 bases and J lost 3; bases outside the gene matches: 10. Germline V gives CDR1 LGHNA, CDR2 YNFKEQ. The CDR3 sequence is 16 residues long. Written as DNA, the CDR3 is TGTGCCAGCAGCCCCGGGACAGCCCCCTTTACAGATACGCAGTATTTT. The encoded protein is CASSPGTAPFTDTQYF.

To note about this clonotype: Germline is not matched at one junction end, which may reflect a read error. The CDR3 region is CASRGDSLAKNIRYF. CDR3 nucleotide sequence: TGTGCCAGCAGGGGGGACAGTCTAGCCAAAAACATTCGGTACTTC. The chain joins TRBV12-3 or TRBV12-4 to TRBJ2-4; 7 bases fit TRBD1. The CDR3 is 15 residues long.

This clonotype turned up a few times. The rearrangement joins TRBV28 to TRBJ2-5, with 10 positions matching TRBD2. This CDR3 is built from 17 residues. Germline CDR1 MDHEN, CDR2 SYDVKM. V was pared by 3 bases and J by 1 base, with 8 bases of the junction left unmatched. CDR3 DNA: TGTGCCAGCAGTTTGGCTAGCGGGGGCCCGTCCCAAGAGACCCAGTACTTC. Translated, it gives CASSLASGGPSQETQYF.

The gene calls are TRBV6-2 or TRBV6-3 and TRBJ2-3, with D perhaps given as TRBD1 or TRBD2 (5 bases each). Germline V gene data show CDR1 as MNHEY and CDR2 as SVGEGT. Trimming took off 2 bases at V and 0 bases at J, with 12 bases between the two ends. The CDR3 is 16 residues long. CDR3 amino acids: CASSYRGVASTDTQYF. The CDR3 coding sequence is TGTGCCAGCAGTTACCGGGGCGTTGCGAGCACAGATACGCAGTATTTT.